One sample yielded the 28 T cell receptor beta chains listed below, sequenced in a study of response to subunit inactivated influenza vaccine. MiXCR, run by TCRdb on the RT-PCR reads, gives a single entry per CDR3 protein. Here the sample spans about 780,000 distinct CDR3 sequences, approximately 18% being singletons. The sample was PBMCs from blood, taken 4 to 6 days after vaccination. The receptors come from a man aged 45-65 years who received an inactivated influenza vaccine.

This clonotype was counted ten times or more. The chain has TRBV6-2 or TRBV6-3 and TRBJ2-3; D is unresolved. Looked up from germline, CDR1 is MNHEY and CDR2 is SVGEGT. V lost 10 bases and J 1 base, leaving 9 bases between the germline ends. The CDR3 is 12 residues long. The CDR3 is CATSPRTDTQYF. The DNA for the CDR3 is TGTGCCACTTCCCCCCGCACAGATACGCAGTATTTT.

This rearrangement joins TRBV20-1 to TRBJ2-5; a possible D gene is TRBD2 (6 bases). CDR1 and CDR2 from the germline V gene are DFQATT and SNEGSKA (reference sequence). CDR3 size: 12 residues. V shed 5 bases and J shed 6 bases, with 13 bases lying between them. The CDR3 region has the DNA TGCAGTGCTCGACTAGTGGCAAAGACCCAGTACTTC. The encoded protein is CSARLVAKTQYF.

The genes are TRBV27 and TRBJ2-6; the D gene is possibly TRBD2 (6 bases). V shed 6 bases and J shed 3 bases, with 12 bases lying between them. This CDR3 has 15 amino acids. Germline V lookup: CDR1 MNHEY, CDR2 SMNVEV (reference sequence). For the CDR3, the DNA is TGTGCCAGCAGCCCTGGGGGGTTTGGGGCCAACGTCCTGACTTTC. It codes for CASSPGGFGANVLTF.

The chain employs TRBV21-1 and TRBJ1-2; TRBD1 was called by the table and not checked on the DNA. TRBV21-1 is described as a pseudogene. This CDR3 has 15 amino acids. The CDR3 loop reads CASSKEGTEFYGYTF. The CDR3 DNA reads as TGTGCCAGCAGCAAAGAAGGGACGGAGTTCTATGGCTACACCTTC.

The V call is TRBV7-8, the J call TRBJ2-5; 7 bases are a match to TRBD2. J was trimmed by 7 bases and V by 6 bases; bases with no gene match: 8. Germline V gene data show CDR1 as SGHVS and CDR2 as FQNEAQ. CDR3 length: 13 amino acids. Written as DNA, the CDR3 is TGTGCCAGCAGGACAGTTACGGGGGGGACCCAGTACTTC. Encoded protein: CASRTVTGGTQYF.

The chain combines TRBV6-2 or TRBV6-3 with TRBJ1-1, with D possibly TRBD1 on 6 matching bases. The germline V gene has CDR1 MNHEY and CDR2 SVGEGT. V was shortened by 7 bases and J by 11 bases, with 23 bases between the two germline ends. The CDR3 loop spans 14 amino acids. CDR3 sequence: CASTPGGTSTSAFF. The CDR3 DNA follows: TGTGCCAGCACCCCGGGCGGGACATCTACGTCCGCTTTCTTT.

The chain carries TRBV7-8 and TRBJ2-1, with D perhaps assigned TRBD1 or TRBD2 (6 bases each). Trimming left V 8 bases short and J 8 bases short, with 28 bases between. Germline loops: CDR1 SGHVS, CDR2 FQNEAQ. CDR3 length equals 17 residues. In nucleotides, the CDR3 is TGTGCCAGCTCCACACCTAGGGGGGCCACCCTTAGGGATGAGCAGTTCTTC. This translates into CASSTPRGATLRDEQFF. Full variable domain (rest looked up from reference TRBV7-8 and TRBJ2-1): GAGVSQSPRYKVAKRGQDVALRCDPISGHVSLFWYQQALGQGPEFLTYFQNEAQLDKSGLPSDRFFAERPEGSVSTLKIQRTQQEDSAVYLCASSTPRGATLRDEQFFGPGTRLTVL.

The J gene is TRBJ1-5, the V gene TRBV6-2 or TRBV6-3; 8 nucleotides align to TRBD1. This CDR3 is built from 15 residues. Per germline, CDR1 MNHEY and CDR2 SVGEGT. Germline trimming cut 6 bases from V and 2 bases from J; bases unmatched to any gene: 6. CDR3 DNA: TGTGCCAGCAGCCGGACAGGGTTCGGCAATCAGCCCCAGCATTTT. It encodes CASSRTGFGNQPQHF.

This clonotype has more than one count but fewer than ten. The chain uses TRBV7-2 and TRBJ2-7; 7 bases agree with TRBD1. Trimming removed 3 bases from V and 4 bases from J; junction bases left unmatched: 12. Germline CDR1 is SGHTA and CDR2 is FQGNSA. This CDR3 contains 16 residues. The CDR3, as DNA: TGTGCCAGCAGCTTTCGACAGGGACGGGCTCAATACGAGCAGTACTTC. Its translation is CASSFRQGRAQYEQYF.

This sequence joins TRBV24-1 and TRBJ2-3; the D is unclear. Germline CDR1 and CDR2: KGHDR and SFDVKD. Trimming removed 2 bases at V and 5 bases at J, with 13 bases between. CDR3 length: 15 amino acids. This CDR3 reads CATSDSGPKGDTQYF. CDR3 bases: TGTGCCACCAGTGATTCAGGACCCAAGGGAGATACGCAGTATTTT.

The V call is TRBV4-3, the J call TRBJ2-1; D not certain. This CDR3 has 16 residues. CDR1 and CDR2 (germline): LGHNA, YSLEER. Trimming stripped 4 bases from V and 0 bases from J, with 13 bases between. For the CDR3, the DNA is TGCGCCAGCAGCCGGAAAGGGCCAAGCTCCTACAATGAGCAGTTCTTC. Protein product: CASSRKGPSSYNEQFF.

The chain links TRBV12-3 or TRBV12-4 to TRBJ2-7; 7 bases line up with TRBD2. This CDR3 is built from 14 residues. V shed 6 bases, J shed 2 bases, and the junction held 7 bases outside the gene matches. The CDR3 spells CASRNRDYPYEQYF. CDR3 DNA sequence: TGTGCCAGCAGGAACCGGGACTACCCCTACGAGCAGTACTTC.

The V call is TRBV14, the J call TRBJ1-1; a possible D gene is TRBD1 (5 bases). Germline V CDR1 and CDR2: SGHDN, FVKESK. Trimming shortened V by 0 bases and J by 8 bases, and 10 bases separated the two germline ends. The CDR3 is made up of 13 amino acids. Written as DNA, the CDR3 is TGTGCCAGCAGCCAAGAACGGGGCAGAGAAGCTTTCTTT. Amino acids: CASSQERGREAFF.

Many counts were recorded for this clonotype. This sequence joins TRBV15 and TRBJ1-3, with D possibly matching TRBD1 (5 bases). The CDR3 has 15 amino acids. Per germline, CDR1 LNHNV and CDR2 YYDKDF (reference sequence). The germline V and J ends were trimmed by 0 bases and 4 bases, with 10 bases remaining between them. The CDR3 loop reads CATSRDGGVGNTIYF. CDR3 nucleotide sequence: TGTGCCACCAGCAGAGATGGGGGAGTAGGAAACACCATATATTTT.

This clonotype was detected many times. The CDR3 DNA sequence: TGCAGAGTTGGTAGCACAGATACGCAGTATTTT. This translates into CRVGSTDTQYF. This chain links TRBV20-1 with TRBJ2-3; the D is unclear. The CDR3 length is 11 residues. Per germline, CDR1 DFQATT and CDR2 SNEGSKA (reference sequence).

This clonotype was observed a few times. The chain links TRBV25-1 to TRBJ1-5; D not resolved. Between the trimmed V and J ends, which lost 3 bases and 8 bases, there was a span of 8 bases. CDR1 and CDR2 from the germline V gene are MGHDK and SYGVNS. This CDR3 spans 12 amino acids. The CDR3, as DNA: TGTGCCAGCAGTGAGACCGGGAAGCCCCAGCATTTT. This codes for CASSETGKPQHF.

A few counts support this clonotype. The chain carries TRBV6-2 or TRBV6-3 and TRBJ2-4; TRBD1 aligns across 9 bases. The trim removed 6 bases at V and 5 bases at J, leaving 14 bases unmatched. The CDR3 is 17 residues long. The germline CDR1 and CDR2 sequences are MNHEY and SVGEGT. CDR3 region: CASSNDRQTGGQNIQYF. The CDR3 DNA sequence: TGTGCCAGCAGCAACGACCGACAGACAGGGGGTCAAAACATTCAGTACTTC.

In DNA, the CDR3 is TGTGCCAGCAGCTTTGGCGGGTACTACGAGCAGTACTTC. Encoded protein: CASSFGGYYEQYF. This chain links TRBV7-6 with TRBJ2-7, with a possible D match to TRBD2 (5 bases). The germline V gene has CDR1 SGHVS and CDR2 FNYEAQ. This CDR3 contains 13 residues. Trimming took 3 bases from V and 3 from J, leaving 9 bases between them.

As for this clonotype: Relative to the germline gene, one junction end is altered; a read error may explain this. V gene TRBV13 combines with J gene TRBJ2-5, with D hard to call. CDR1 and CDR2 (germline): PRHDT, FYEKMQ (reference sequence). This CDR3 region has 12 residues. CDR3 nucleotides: TGTGCCAGCTCTGGCAGTCAAGATACCCAGTACTTC. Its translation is CASSGSQDTQYF.

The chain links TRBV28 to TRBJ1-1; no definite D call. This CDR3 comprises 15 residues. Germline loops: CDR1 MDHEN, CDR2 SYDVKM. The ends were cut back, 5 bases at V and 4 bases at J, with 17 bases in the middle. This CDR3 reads CASSLGDAGSTEAFF. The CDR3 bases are TGTGCCAGCAGTCTCGGCGATGCGGGGAGCACTGAAGCTTTCTTT.

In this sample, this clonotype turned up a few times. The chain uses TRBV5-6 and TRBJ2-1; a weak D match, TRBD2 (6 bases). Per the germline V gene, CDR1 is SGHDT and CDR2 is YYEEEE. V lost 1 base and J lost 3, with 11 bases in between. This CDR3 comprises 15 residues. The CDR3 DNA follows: TGTGCCAGCAGCTTGTCACTAGCCATCTACAATGAGCAGTTCTTC. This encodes CASSLSLAIYNEQFF.

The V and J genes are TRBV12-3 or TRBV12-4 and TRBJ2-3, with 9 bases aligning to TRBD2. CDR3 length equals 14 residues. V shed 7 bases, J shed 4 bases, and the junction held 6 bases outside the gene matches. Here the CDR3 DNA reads TGTGCCAGCATGCCGGGACTAGCCGCAGATACGCAGTATTTT. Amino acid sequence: CASMPGLAADTQYF.

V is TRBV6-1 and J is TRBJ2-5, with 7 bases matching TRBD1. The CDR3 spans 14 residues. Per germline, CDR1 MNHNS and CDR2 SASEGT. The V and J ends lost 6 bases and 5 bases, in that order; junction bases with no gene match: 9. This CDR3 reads CASSSGQPGETQYF. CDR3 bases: TGTGCCAGCAGCTCGGGACAGCCCGGGGAGACCCAGTACTTC.

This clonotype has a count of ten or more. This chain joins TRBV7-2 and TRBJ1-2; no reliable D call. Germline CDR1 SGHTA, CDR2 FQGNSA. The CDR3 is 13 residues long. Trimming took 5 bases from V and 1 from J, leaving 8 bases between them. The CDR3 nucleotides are TGTGCCAGCAGCCCGGGATTTAACTATGGCTACACCTTC. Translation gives CASSPGFNYGYTF.

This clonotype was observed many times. The CDR3: CASSYWGTENNSPLHF. CDR3 nucleotide sequence: TGTGCCAGCAGTTACTGGGGGACAGAGAATAATTCACCCCTCCACTTT. The chain is built from TRBV6-5 and TRBJ1-6; 7 bases align to TRBD1. This CDR3 is 16 amino acids long. Germline trimming cut 1 base from V and 5 bases from J; bases unmatched to any gene: 5. Germline V gene sequence: CDR1 MNHEY, CDR2 SVGAGI.

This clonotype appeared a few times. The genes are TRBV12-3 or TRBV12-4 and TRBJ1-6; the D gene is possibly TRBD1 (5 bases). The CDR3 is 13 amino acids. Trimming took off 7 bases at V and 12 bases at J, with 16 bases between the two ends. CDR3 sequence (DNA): TGTGCCAGCATGGAGGACAAATTCCAACCCCTCCACTTT. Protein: CASMEDKFQPLHF.

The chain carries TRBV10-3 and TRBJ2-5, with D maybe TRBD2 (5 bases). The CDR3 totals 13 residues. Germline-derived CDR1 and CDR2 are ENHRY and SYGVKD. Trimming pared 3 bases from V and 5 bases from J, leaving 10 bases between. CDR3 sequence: CAISELVLETQYF. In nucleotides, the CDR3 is TGTGCCATCAGTGAACTAGTTTTGGAGACCCAGTACTTC.

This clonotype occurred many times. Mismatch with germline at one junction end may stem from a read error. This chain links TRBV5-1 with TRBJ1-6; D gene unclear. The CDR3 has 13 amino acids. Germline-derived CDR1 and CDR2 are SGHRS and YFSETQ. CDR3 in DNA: TGTGCCAGCAGCTTAGACCGAAATTCACCCCTCCACTTT. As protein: CASSLDRNSPLHF.